This TCR beta chain was captured by sequencing in a study of T-cell memory formation after mild COVID-19. Across the study: Largely donor-specific TCR clusters were found.

The germline V gene encodes CDR1 DFQATT and CDR2 SNEGSKA (reference sequence). CDR3 length equals 12 residues. Amplification by 5'RACE using constant-segment primers produced TCR alpha and TCR beta cDNA libraries that carried sample barcodes and UMIs. TCRdb reprocessed the 5' RACE reads via MiXCR and lists one record per CDR3 protein. The table records a few hundred thousand distinct CDR3 sequences, about 17% of them present only once. This clonotype originated in a man aged 18 to 29 who had mild COVID-19 (a few samples of this study predate the infection). Cell type and time point are not known. This chain uses TRBV20-1 with TRBJ2-5; a weak D match, TRBD1 (6 bases). Source material: PBMCs or a T cell subset sorted from them (not recorded which). The CDR3 region has the DNA TGCAGCAAATTAGGGGGTCCGGAGACCCAGTACTTC. It codes for CSKLGGPETQYF.